Given below is one TCR beta chain in context. Its antigen is not known. Every subset had its genomic DNA shared out evenly among several immunoSEQ plates. Authors' processing steps: Sequence data from immunoSEQ were junction-only and lacked quality scores; consequently, filtering differed. Clones were read by immunoSEQ multiplex PCR, and TCRdb kept only the in-frame ones, dropping some. Clone size and V and J calls were adopted from that table, with D and trimming inferred from the DNA. The table includes approximately 720,000 clones, around 92% detected once. This entry is derived from a study of shared clonotypes between healthy human individuals. Study-level background: Per donor, CD8 memory used one plate, CD8 naive used two, CD4 memory used three and CD4 naive used three.

Naive-designated CD8 cells lacked CD45RO, were positively enriched for CCR7, and omitted terminally differentiated effector memory CD45RA+ cells. The CDR3 extends over 14 amino acids. Deletions cut 5 bases from V and 1 base from J, with 12 bases between. Germline CDR1 and CDR2: SEHNR and FQNEAQ (reference sequence). Study outcomes and limitations: When naive CD4 clonotypes were compared across a handful of donors, around 4.6% were shared.

Sequencing was carried out using naive CD8+ T cells sorted from blood. The sequence derives from a man aged 30 to 45 in good health. This chain links TRBV7-9 with TRBJ2-7; possibly TRBD2 for D (6 bases). The CDR3 sequence is CASSGAGISYEQYF. In nucleotides, the CDR3 is TGTGCCAGCAGCGGGGCGGGGATATCCTACGAGCAGTACTTC. The full variable domain, with the rest looked up from reference TRBV7-9 and TRBJ2-7, is DTGVSQNPRHKITKRGQNVTFRCDPISEHNRLYWYRQTLGQGPEFLTYFQNEAQLEKSRLLSDRFSAERPKGSFSTLEIQRTEQGDSAMYLCASSGAGISYEQYFGPGTRLTVT.